This T cell receptor beta chain stems from a study of blood T cells in healthy people across ages. General study points: Because sorting was not performed, PBMCs prevented conclusive naive versus antigen-experienced comparison. Naive CD4+ cells and diversity were both higher in long-lived donors than in aged donors.

This CDR3 is built from 15 residues. V shed 5 bases and J shed 2 bases, with 16 bases lying between them. CDR1 and CDR2 (germline): KGHSH, LQKENI. Primers used in a second PCR of roughly 6 to 11 cycles were a sample-barcoded 5' primer and a J-beta primer mix. TCRdb re-called the 5' RACE reads through MiXCR, storing one row per CDR3 protein. This sample has over 700,000 distinct CDR3 sequences, with 50% to 65% found just once. To note about this clonotype: Its cognate antigen is unknown.

Source material: blood. This chain links TRBV18 with TRBJ2-7; perhaps TRBD1 as D (6 bases). This TCR was recovered from an elderly man in good health. This chain's CDR3 is CASSREQGETYEQYF. CDR3 coding DNA: TGTGCCAGCTCAAGAGAACAGGGAGAAACCTACGAGCAGTACTTC.